Presented here are 10 T cell receptor beta chains from one specimen sequenced in a study of patients and donors after allogeneic stem cell transplantation. TCRdb itself ran the RT-PCR reads through MiXCR, one entry per CDR3 protein. Of under 200,000 distinct CDR3 sequences in the sample, roughly 31% are singletons; the top ten hold approximately 3.5%. Input material: blood, either unsorted or a sorted T cell fraction (not recorded which). The receptors stem from a human donor who was either an allogeneic HSCT recipient or a stem cell or donor lymphocyte infusion donor (not recorded which). It is not recorded whose cells these are; they may come from a transplant donor.

Relative to its sample, this clonotype is medium-sized (0.01 to 0.1%). The genes are TRBV4-2 and TRBJ2-1, with D perhaps assigned TRBD1 or TRBD2 (5 bases each). This CDR3 has 16 amino acids. Per germline, CDR1 LGHNA and CDR2 YNFKEQ. Trimming stripped 1 base from V and 7 bases from J, with 17 bases between. Here the CDR3 reads CASSQGVGVGVNEQFF. The DNA of the CDR3 is TGTGCCAGCAGCCAAGGGGTGGGGGTAGGCGTGAATGAGCAGTTCTTC.

The gene calls are TRBV4-3 and TRBJ2-7; the D gene is possibly TRBD1 (5 bases). CDR1 is LGHNA, CDR2 YSLEER, per germline. The germline V and J ends were trimmed by 1 base and 7 bases, with 23 bases remaining between them. The CDR3 covers 17 residues. This chain's CDR3 is CASSQGPRVGVFDEQYF. CDR3 DNA sequence: TGCGCCAGCAGCCAAGGACCCCGGGTAGGGGTCTTCGATGAGCAGTACTTC.

This clonotype was seen only a few times. The chain links TRBV7-9 to TRBJ2-7; TRBD2 is a possible D gene (5 bases). The CDR3 runs to 13 residues. V shed 10 bases and J shed 0 bases, with 13 bases lying between them. The V gene's germline CDR1 is SEHNR and CDR2 FQNEAQ (reference sequence). The CDR3 region is CATLDGNSYEQYF. As DNA, the CDR3 is TGTGCCACCCTCGACGGGAACTCCTACGAGCAGTACTTC.

This clonotype was found a few times. The genes are TRBV2 and TRBJ2-1, with a possible D match to TRBD1 (5 bases). Per the germline V gene, CDR1 is SNHLY and CDR2 is FYNNEI. This CDR3 comprises 13 residues. The V end was cut by 6 bases, the J end by 9 bases, with 15 bases between. The CDR3 sequence is CASRATRDSEQFF. In DNA form, the CDR3 reads TGTGCCAGCAGAGCGACCAGGGATAGTGAGCAGTTCTTC.

The chain couples TRBV10-3 to TRBJ2-7; perhaps TRBD2 as D (6 bases). The CDR3 is 15 amino acids. Germline values: CDR1 ENHRY, CDR2 SYGVKD. V gave up 7 bases and J gave up 2 bases, with 18 bases separating them. The CDR3 bases are TGTGCCATCATGGGTGGCGGGACCCTGGCCTACGAGCAGTACTTC. Protein: CAIMGGGTLAYEQYF.

V usage is TRBV7-9 and J usage is TRBJ2-2, with D uncertain. Germline values: CDR1 SEHNR, CDR2 FQNEAQ (reference sequence). The CDR3 covers 14 residues. The germline V and J ends were trimmed by 2 bases and 4 bases, with 8 bases remaining between them. CDR3 DNA: TGTGCCAGCAGCTTAAACCACCTCACCGGGGAGCTGTTTTTT. The encoded protein is CASSLNHLTGELFF.

V and J are TRBV12-3 or TRBV12-4 and TRBJ2-7; D gene ambiguous. This CDR3 has 12 residues. V was shortened by 5 bases and J by 2 bases, with 7 bases between the two germline ends. The CDR3 nucleotides are TGTGCCAGCAGTCCCAATGCCTACGAGCAGTACTTC. This translates into CASSPNAYEQYF.

Worth noting for this clonotype: Likely a read error: the CDR3 ends without its conserved phenylalanine or tryptophan. The chain carries TRBV5-8 and TRBJ2-7, with D maybe TRBD1 (5 bases). Per germline, CDR1 SGHTS and CDR2 YDEGEE. CDR3 size: 14 residues. V lost 7 bases to trimming and J lost 5 bases, with 19 bases between them. The CDR3 DNA reads TGTGCCAGCTGCCCTCGCCAGGGTCGAGACGAGCAGTACTCC. Protein: CASCPRQGRDEQYS.

This clonotype was seen more than once but under ten times. This chain links TRBV29-1 with TRBJ2-1; 11 bases match TRBD2. The V gene's germline CDR1 is SQVTM and CDR2 ANQGSEA. The J segment lost 7 bases and the V segment lost 6 bases, leaving 8 bases of the junction unmatched. This CDR3 is built from 14 residues. CDR3 sequence: CSVWTSGFRNEQFF. In DNA, the CDR3 is TGCAGCGTATGGACTAGCGGGTTTAGAAATGAGCAGTTCTTC.

This clonotype showed up just a few times. This sequence joins TRBV6-5 and TRBJ2-2; 14 bases are shared with TRBD2. J was trimmed by 4 bases and V by 5 bases; bases with no gene match: 9. This CDR3 has 18 residues. Per the germline V gene, CDR1 is MNHEY and CDR2 is SVGAGI. The CDR3 is CASSRRLAGGPPTGELFF. The CDR3 DNA is TGTGCCAGCAGTCGACGACTAGCGGGAGGGCCCCCCACCGGGGAGCTGTTTTTT.